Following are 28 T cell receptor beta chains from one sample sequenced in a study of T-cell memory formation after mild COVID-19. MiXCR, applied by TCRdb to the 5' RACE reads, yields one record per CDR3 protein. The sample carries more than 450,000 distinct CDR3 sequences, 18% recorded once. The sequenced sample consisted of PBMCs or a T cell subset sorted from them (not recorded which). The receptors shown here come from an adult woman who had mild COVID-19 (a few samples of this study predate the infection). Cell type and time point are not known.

The CDR3: CSASRTGGRTGELFF. The CDR3 region has the DNA TGCAGCGCCAGCCGGACAGGGGGACGGACCGGGGAGCTGTTTTTT. The rearrangement joins TRBV29-1 to TRBJ2-2; 10 positions match TRBD1. This CDR3 is built from 15 residues. V lost 7 bases, J lost 5 bases, and 10 bases stayed unmatched. Germline-derived CDR1 and CDR2 are SQVTM and ANQGSEA.

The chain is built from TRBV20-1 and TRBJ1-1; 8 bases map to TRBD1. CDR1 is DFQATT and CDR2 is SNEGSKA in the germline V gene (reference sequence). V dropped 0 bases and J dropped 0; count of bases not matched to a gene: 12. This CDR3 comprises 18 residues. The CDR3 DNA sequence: TGCAGTGCTAGAGATATGGGGGCAGGGGGCCCCTTGAACACTGAAGCTTTCTTT. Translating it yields CSARDMGAGGPLNTEAFF.

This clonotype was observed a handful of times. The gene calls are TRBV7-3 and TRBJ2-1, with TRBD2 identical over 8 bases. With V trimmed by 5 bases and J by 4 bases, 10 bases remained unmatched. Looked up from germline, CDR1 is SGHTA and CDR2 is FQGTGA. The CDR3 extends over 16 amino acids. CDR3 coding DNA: TGTGCCAGCAGCCGAACCGGGGGGGCCGGGTACAATGAGCAGTTCTTC. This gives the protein CASSRTGGAGYNEQFF.

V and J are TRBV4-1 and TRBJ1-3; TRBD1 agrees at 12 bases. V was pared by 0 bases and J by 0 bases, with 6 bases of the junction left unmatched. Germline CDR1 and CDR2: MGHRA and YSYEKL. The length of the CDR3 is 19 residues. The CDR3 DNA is TGCGCCAGCAGCCAAGACAGGGGACAGGGGGCGAACTCTGGAAACACCATATATTTT. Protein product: CASSQDRGQGANSGNTIYF.

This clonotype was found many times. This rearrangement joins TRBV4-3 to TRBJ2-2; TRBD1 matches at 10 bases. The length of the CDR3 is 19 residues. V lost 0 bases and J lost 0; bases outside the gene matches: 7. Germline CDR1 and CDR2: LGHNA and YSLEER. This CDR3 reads CASSQEPLTGGANTGELFF. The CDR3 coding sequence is TGCGCCAGCAGCCAAGAGCCCTTGACAGGGGGCGCGAACACCGGGGAGCTGTTTTTT.

CDR3 sequence reads: CASSRGGVSTDTQYF. The CDR3 DNA sequence: TGTGCCAGCAGCAGGGGAGGGGTTAGCACAGATACGCAGTATTTT. The chain carries TRBV27 and TRBJ2-3, with D maybe TRBD2 (7 bases). This CDR3 spans 15 amino acids. Per germline, CDR1 MNHEY and CDR2 SMNVEV (reference sequence). The V end was cut by 6 bases, the J end by 0 bases, with 13 bases between.

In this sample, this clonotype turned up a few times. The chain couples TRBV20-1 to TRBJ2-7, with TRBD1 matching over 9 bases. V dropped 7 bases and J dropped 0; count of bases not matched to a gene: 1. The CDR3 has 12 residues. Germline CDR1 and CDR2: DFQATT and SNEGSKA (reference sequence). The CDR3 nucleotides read TGCAGTGTGGACAGGGGCTCCTACGAGCAGTACTTC. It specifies CSVDRGSYEQYF.

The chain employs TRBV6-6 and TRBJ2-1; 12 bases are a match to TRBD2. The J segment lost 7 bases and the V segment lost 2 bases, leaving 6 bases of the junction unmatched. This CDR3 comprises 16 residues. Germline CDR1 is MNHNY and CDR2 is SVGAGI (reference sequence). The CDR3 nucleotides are TGTGCCAGCAGTTACCCAACTAGCGGGGGGACGAATGAGCAGTTCTTC. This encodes CASSYPTSGGTNEQFF.

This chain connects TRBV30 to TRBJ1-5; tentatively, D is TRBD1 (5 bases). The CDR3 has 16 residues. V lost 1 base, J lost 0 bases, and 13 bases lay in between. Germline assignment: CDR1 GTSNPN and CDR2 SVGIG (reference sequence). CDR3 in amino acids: CAWSGGTSYSNQPQHF. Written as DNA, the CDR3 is TGTGCCTGGAGTGGGGGGACGTCTTATAGCAATCAGCCCCAGCATTTT.

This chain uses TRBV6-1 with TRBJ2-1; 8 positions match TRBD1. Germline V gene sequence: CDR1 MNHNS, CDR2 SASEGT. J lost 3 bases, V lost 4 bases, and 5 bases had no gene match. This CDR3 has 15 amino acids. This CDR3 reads CASSVETGDYNEQFF. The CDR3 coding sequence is TGTGCCAGCAGTGTTGAGACAGGGGACTACAATGAGCAGTTCTTC.

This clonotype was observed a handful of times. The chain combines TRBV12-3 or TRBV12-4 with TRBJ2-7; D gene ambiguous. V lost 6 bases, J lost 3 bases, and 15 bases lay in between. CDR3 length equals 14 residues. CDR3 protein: CASRPGGRSYEQYF. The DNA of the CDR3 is TGTGCCAGCAGGCCCGGCGGCAGGAGCTACGAGCAGTACTTC.

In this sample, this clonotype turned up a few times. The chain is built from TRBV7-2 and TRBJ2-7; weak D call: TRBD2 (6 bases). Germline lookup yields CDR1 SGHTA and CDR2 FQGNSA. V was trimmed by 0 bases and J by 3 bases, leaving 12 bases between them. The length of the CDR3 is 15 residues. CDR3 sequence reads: CASSLAGGVYYEQYF. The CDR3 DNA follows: TGTGCCAGCAGCTTAGCTGGCGGGGTTTACTACGAGCAGTACTTC.

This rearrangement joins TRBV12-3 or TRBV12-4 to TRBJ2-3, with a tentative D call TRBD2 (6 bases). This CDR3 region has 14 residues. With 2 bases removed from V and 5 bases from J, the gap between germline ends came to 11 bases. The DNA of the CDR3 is TGTGCCAGCAGTTTATATTCCGGGGGAGATACGCAGTATTTT. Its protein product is CASSLYSGGDTQYF.

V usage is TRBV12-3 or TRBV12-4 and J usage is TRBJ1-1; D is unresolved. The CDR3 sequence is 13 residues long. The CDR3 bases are TGTGCACCAGGCTTGTTCGGGAGAACTGAAGCTTTCTTT. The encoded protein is CAPGLFGRTEAFF.

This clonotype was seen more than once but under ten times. CDR3 nucleotide sequence: TGTGCCAGCAGTTTGGCGGGGGCACGGGGCACAGATACGCAGTATTTT. Translating it yields CASSLAGARGTDTQYF. The chain couples TRBV12-3 or TRBV12-4 to TRBJ2-3, with a possible D match to TRBD2 (7 bases). The germline V and J ends were trimmed by 3 bases and 1 base, with 14 bases remaining between them. The CDR3 runs 16 residues.

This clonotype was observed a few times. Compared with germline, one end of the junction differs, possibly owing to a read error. The CDR3 coding sequence is TGTGCCAGCACCCTCAGCCGCTTCCCCGGGCCCCTCTTC. Translated: CASTLSRFPGPLF. V gene TRBV2 combines with J gene TRBJ2-1; D uncertain. Germline CDR1 is SNHLY and CDR2 is FYNNEI. The CDR3 has 13 amino acids.

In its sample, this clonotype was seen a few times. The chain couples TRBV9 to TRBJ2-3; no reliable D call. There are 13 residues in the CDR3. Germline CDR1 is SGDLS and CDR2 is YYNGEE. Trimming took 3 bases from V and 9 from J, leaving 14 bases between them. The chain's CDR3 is CASSAPTFGTQYF. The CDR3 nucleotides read TGTGCCAGCAGCGCACCGACATTTGGGACGCAGTATTTT. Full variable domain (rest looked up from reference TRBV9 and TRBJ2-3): DSGVTQTPKHLITATGQRVTLRCSPRSGDLSVYWYQQSLDQGLQFLIQYYNGEERAKGNILERFSAQQFPDLHSELNLSSLELGDSALYFCASSAPTFGTQYFGPGTRLTVL.

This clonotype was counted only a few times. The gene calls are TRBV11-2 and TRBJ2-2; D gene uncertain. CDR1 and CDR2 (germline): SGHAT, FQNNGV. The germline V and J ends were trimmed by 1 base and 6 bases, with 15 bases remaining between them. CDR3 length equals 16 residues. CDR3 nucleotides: TGTGCCAGCAGCTTAGTCCCAGGAGCGTGGGCCGGGGAGCTGTTTTTT. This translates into CASSLVPGAWAGELFF.

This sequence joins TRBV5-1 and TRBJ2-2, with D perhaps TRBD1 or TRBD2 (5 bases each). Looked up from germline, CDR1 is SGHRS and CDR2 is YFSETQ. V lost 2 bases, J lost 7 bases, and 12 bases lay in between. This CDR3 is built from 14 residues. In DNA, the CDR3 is TGCGCCAGCAGCTTTCGGGACCCTGGCGGGGAGCTGTTTTTT. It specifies CASSFRDPGGELFF.

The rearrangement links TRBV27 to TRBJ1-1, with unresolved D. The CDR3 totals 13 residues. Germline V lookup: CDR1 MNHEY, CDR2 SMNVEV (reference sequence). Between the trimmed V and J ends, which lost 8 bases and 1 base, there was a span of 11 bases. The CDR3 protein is CASLKFENTEAFF. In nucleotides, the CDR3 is TGTGCCAGCCTCAAGTTCGAGAACACTGAAGCTTTCTTT.

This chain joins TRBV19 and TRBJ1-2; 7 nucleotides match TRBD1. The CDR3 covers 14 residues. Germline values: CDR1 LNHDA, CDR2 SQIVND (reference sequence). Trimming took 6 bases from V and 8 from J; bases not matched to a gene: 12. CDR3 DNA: TGTGCCAGTAGGACTACTGCCGGGACAGAAGGCTACACCTTC. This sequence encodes CASRTTAGTEGYTF.

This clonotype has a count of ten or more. The CDR3 nucleotides are TGTGCCAGCAGTGATCGGACCGGGTACAATGAGCAGTTCTTC. Encoded protein: CASSDRTGYNEQFF. V is TRBV2 and J is TRBJ2-1, with D unclear. V gave up 3 bases and J gave up 4 bases, with 10 bases separating them. CDR3 length: 14 amino acids. Germline lookup yields CDR1 SNHLY and CDR2 FYNNEI.

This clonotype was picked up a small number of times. CDR3 sequence reads: CSARAQNYGYTF. The CDR3, as DNA: TGCAGTGCTAGAGCGCAGAACTATGGCTACACCTTC. This chain links TRBV20-1 with TRBJ1-2; D not certain. Between the trimmed V and J ends, which lost 1 base and 2 bases, there was a span of 5 bases. This CDR3 contains 12 residues. Germline V gives CDR1 DFQATT, CDR2 SNEGSKA (reference sequence).

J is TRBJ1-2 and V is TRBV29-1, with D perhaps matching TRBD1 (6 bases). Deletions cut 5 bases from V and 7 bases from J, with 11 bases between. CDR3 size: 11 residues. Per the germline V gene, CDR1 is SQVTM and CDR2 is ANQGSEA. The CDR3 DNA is TGCAGCGTTACCGAGGGGGGTGGCTACACCTTC. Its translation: CSVTEGGGYTF. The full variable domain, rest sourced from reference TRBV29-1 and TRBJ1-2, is SAVISQKPSRDICQRGTSLTIQCQVDSQVTMMFWYRQQPGQSLTLIATANQGSEATYESGFVIDKFPISRPNLTFSTLTVSNMSPEDSSIYLCSVTEGGGYTFGSGTRLTVV.

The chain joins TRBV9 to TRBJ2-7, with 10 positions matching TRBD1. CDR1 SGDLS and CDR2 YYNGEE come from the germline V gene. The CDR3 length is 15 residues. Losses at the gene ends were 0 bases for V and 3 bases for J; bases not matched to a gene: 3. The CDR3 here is CASSVGDRGGYEQYF. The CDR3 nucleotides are TGTGCCAGCAGCGTAGGGGACAGGGGCGGCTACGAGCAGTACTTC.

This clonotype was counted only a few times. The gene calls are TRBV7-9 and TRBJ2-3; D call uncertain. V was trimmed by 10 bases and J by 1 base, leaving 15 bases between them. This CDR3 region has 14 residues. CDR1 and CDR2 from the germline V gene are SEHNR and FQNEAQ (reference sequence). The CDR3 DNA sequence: TGTGCCACCACCGAAGGCGGTGGCACAGATACGCAGTATTTT. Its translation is CATTEGGGTDTQYF.

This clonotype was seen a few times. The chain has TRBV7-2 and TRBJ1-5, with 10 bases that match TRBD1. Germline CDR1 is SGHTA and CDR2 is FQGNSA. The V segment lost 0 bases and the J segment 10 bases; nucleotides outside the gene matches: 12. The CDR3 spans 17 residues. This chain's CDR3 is CASSLAGGGQGIFPQHF. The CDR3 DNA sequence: TGTGCCAGCAGCTTAGCGGGCGGGGGACAGGGGATCTTCCCCCAGCATTTT.

CDR3 protein: CASSGTGASTDTQYF. As DNA, the CDR3 is TGTGCCAGCAGTGGGACAGGGGCTAGCACAGATACGCAGTATTTT. The chain uses TRBV2 and TRBJ2-3, with TRBD1 matching 9 bases. Germline V gene sequence: CDR1 SNHLY, CDR2 FYNNEI. The V segment lost 4 bases and the J segment 0 bases; nucleotides outside the gene matches: 2. CDR3 length: 15 amino acids.